The clone carrying this T cell receptor (beta chain) came up many times. From RNA transcripts, TCR beta CDR3 regions were amplified. HTBI primers drove first-round RT-PCR of the TCR CDR3. TCRdb used MiXCR to reprocess the multiplex PCR reads, holding one entry per CDR3 protein. Among about 280,000 distinct CDR3 sequences listed, less than 30% were seen once. This sample was included in a study of T cells in Graves' hyperthyroidism and ophthalmopathy. V lost 0 bases and J lost 6, with 16 bases in between. The germline V gene has CDR1 SGDLS and CDR2 YYNGEE. CDR3 size: 15 residues. Material: blood. This chain connects TRBV9 to TRBJ2-7, with a weak D call TRBD1 (6 bases). This TCR derives from a man in his forties or fifties with Graves' hyperthyroidism that later progressed to Graves' ophthalmopathy. DNA for the CDR3: TGTGCCAGCAGCGTAGAGTTGGGGACAAGCTCCGAGCAGTACTTC. Translation: CASSVELGTSSEQYF.